Listed here is a single TCR beta chain. This table comes from immunoSEQ multiplex PCR, and its TCRdb copy is limited to in-frame clones, with some not included. The table includes 55,000 to 85,000 clones, around 90% detected once. These data belong to a study of T cell changes during pregnancy in multiple sclerosis. From germline, CDR1 is GTSNPN and CDR2 SVGIG (reference sequence). The CDR3 sequence is 12 residues long. With 4 bases removed from V and 6 bases from J, the gap between germline ends came to 11 bases. The genes are TRBV30 and TRBJ2-3; possibly TRBD2 for D (6 bases). This TCR derives from a female donor with multiple sclerosis, enrolled in a pregnancy study. The specimen was CD4+ T cells from peripheral blood mononuclear cells, collected after pregnancy. CDR3 in DNA: TGTGCCTGGACTTACGGAGGGGATACGCAGTATTTT. Translation: CAWTYGGDTQYF.